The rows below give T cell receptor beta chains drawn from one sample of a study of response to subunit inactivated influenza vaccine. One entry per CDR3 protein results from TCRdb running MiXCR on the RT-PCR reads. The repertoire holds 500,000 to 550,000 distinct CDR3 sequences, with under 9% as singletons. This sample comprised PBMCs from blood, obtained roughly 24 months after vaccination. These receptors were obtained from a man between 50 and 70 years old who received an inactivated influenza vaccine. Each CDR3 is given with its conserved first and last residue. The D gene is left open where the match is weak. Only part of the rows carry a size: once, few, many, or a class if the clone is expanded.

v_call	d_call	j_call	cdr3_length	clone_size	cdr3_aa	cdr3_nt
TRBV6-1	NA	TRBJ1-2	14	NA	CASSEGGTNYGYTF	TGTGCCAGCAGTGAAGGGGGGACTAACTATGGCTACACCTTC
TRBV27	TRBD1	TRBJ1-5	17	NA	CASSARGTANINQPQHF	TGTGCCAGCAGCGCCCGAGGGACAGCAAATATCAATCAGCCCCAGCATTTT
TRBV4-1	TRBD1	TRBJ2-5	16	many	CASSQARTGPSQGQYF	TGCGCCAGCAGCCAAGCAAGGACAGGGCCTTCTCAGGGCCAGTACTTC
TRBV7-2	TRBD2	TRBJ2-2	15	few	CASSPWRGGPGELFF	TGTGCCAGCAGTCCTTGGCGGGGGGGCCCCGGGGAGCTGTTTTTT
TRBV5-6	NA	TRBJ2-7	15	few	CASSLMSGRSSEQYF	TGTGCCAGCAGCTTGATGAGCGGAAGGTCGTCCGAGCAGTACTTC
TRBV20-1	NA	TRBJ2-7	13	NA	CSAGTYSSYEQYF	TGCAGTGCTGGGACTTATAGCTCCTACGAGCAGTACTTC
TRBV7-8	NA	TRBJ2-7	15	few	CASSLVGREQYEQYF	TGTGCCAGCAGCTTAGTAGGCAGGGAGCAGTACGAGCAGTACTTC
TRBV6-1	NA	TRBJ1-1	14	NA	CARSPDRMGTEAFF	TGTGCCCGCAGCCCGGACAGAATGGGCACTGAAGCTTTCTTT
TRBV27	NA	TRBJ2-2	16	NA	CASNRGPAVSTGELFF	TGTGCCAGTAACCGGGGGCCAGCGGTATCCACCGGGGAGCTGTTTTTT
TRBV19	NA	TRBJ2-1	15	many	CASRPIYSSYNEQFF	TGTGCCAGTAGGCCAATTTACAGCTCCTACAATGAGCAGTTCTTC
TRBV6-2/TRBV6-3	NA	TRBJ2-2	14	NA	CASRFYRNTGELFF	TGTGCCAGCAGATTTTACAGGAACACCGGGGAGCTGTTTTTT
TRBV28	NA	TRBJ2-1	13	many	CASSGGALNEQFF	TGTGCCAGCAGTGGCGGGGCGCTGAATGAGCAGTTCTTC
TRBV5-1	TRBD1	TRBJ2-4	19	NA	CASSQDPWEGGITKNIQYF	TGCGCCAGCAGCCAGGATCCCTGGGAAGGGGGCATAACCAAAAACATTCAGTACTTC
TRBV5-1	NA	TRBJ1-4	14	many	CASRDRRTNEKLFF	TGCGCCAGCAGAGACAGGAGAACTAATGAAAAACTGTTTTTT
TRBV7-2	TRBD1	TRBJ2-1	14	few	CASSSPGQHNEQFF	TGTGCCAGCAGCTCTCCGGGACAGCACAATGAGCAGTTCTTC
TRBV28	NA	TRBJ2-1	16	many	CASITTERRKDNEQFF	TGTGCCAGCATTACTACCGAGAGACGAAAGGACAATGAGCAGTTCTTC
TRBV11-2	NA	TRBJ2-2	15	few	CASSFAGTLTGELFF	TGTGCCAGCAGCTTCGCCGGGACACTGACCGGGGAGCTGTTTTTT
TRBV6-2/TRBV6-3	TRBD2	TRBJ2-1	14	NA	CASNQREGLWEQFF	TGTGCCAGCAACCAGCGGGAGGGCCTTTGGGAGCAGTTCTTC
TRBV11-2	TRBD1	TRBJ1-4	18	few	CASSFLGTVPTTNEKLFF	TGTGCCAGCAGCTTTTTGGGGACAGTACCCACAACTAATGAAAAACTGTTTTTT
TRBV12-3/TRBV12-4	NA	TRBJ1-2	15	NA	CASSLLKGRGIGYTF	TGTGCCAGCAGCCTGCTCAAGGGAAGGGGGATTGGCTACACCTTC
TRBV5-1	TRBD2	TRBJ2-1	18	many	CASSLAGTSGGAYNEQFF	TGCGCCAGCAGCTTGGCCGGGACTAGCGGGGGGGCTTACAATGAGCAGTTCTTC
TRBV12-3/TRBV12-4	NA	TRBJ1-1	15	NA	CASTNLLDLNTEAFF	TGTGCCAGCACCAACCTGCTAGACTTGAACACTGAAGCTTTCTTT
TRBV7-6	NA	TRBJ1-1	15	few	CASSLVQGWVERAFF	TGTGCCAGCAGCCTAGTCCAGGGTTGGGTGGAGAGAGCTTTCTTT
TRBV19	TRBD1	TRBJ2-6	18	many	CASSGYRGPFSGANVLTF	TGTGCCAGTAGTGGCTACAGGGGTCCTTTCTCTGGGGCCAACGTCCTGACTTTC
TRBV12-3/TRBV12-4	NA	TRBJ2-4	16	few	CASSLQGFGAKNIQYF	TGTGCCAGCAGTTTACAAGGATTCGGAGCCAAAAACATTCAGTACTTC
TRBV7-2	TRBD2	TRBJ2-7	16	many	CASSLARLAATGEQYF	TGTGCCAGCAGCTTAGCGCGGCTAGCGGCTACGGGCGAGCAGTACTTC
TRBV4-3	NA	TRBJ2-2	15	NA	CASSPDEGRSGELFF	TGCGCCAGCAGCCCGGACGAGGGTCGGTCCGGGGAGCTGTTTTTT
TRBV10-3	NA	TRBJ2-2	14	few	CASLATVSTGELFF	TGTGCCAGCCTAGCGACAGTTAGTACCGGGGAGCTGTTTTTT
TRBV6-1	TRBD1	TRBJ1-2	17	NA	CASRPYLGRDRGLGYTF	TGTGCCAGCAGACCCTACCTAGGCCGAGACAGGGGTTTGGGCTACACCTTC
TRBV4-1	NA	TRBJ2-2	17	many	CASSQDPGRMRTGELFF	TGCGCCAGCAGCCAAGACCCGGGTCGAATGCGCACCGGGGAGCTGTTTTTT
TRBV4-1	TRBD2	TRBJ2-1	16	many	CASSLQAGINYNEQFF	TGCGCCAGCAGCCTCCAAGCGGGAATCAATTACAATGAGCAGTTCTTC
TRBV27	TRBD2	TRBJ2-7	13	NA	CASSLSSIAGEYF	TGTGCCAGCAGTTTATCGTCCATAGCGGGGGAGTACTTC
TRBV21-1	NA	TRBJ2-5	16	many	CASSELKRRGQETQYF	TGTGCCAGCAGCGAATTAAAACGGCGGGGGCAAGAGACCCAGTACTTC
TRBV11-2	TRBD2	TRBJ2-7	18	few	CASSLGSSGRYPSYEQYF	TGTGCCAGCAGCTTAGGTAGTAGCGGGAGGTACCCCTCCTACGAGCAGTACTTC
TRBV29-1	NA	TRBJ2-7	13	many	CSVAQGISYEQYF	TGCAGCGTTGCCCAGGGAATCTCCTACGAGCAGTACTTC
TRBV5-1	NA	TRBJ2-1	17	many	CASSLEPTGSSYNEQFF	TGCGCCAGCAGCCTCGAACCGACGGGGAGCTCCTACAATGAGCAGTTCTTC
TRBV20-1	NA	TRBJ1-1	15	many	CSAHKVGRRNTEAFF	TGCAGTGCTCACAAGGTGGGACGCCGGAACACTGAAGCTTTCTTT
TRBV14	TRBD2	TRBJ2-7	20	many	CASSQEIVTSWTSPSYEQYF	TGTGCCAGCAGCCAAGAAATTGTGACTAGCTGGACCTCTCCCTCCTACGAGCAGTACTTC
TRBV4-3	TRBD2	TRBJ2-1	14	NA	CASSFSGGAYEQFF	TGCGCCAGCAGCTTTAGCGGGGGGGCATATGAGCAGTTCTTC
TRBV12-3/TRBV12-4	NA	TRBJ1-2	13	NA	CASSLQLPYGYTF	TGTGCCAGCAGTTTACAGCTCCCCTATGGCTACACCTTC
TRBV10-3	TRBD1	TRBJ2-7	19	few	CAISAGAGQGTSRDYEQYF	TGTGCCATCAGCGCTGGGGCGGGACAGGGTACCTCTCGCGACTACGAGCAGTACTTC
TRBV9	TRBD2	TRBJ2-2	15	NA	CASSSRTSGTGELFF	TGTGCCAGCAGCTCGCGGACTAGCGGGACCGGGGAGCTGTTTTTT
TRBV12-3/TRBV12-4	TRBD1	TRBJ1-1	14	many	CASSLGGQRSEAFF	TGTGCCAGCAGTTTAGGGGGACAGAGAAGTGAAGCTTTCTTT